These T cell receptor beta chains were read from a single sample in a study of CD8 T cells in Susac syndrome. TCRdb reanalysed the immunoSEQ multiplex PCR reads using MiXCR and keeps one entry per CDR3 protein. The sample holds about 110,000 distinct CDR3 sequences, roughly 94% seen once. Sequencing used CD8+ T cells from PBMCs. All receptors come from a human donor with Susac syndrome. CDR3s include the opening cysteine and the closing phenylalanine or tryptophan. The D gene is left open where the match is weak. The listing skips clone size in some rows; elsewhere it reads once, few, many or a size class.

d_call	v_call	clone_size	cdr3_aa
TRBD2	TRBV12-5	-	CASDLGGLAGEETQYF
TRBD1	TRBV7-8	-	CASFRGQPSSYEQYF
TRBD2	TRBV9	-	CASSLTGTSGAAQETQYF
-	TRBV3-1	-	CASSPQRRGEQYF
TRBD1	TRBV24-1	-	CATSDLGRTGKSFGALHF
-	TRBV6-5	few	CASLGGELFF
TRBD1	TRBV4-1	-	CASSTGAREAFF
TRBD1	TRBV4-1	-	CASSQTGSGYGYTF
-	TRBV9	-	CASSGPISGLNEQFF
-	TRBV6-5	-	CASRPDSSYNEQFF
-	TRBV5-4	-	CASSFQGTYEQYF
-	TRBV9	-	CASSAIRGGSPLHF
-	TRBV24-1	-	CATSGRGADQPQHF
-	TRBV18	-	CASALETGANEQFF
-	TRBV29-1	-	CSVDWLGETQYF
-	TRBV25-1	-	CASSESSYGYTF
TRBD1	TRBV7-3	few	CASSNRDRGGRNEQFF
TRBD2	TRBV9	-	CASSAYSGGAEDTQYF
TRBD1	TRBV25-1	-	CASSERTGYGARDGYTF
-	TRBV15	-	CATSPGQQYSNQPQHF
-	TRBV9	-	CASSLGSSDGYTF
TRBD2	TRBV12-3/TRBV12-4	-	CASSPTSGGARNEQFF
TRBD1	TRBV7-9	-	CASSQHPGQGGEQYF
TRBD1	TRBV4-1	-	CASSQDRGQGNGYTF
TRBD2	TRBV20-1	-	CSARGGGAGNEQFF
TRBD1	TRBV2	few	CASSGTGYEQYF
-	TRBV27	-	CASSPEGGNTEAFF
-	TRBV9	-	CASSAPDSSSTDTQYF
-	TRBV4-1	-	CASSQDGSESSYEQYF
-	TRBV19	-	CASSTGTLEAFF
-	TRBV5-1	-	CASSLRSSYEQYF
TRBD2	TRBV7-9	-	CASRRPSGGAGSYNEQFF
TRBD1	TRBV15	-	CATSTTGEYQDTQYF
-	TRBV9	once	CASSAESSYNEQFF
-	TRBV7-9	-	CASKTGPSTEAFF
-	TRBV4-1	-	CASSPIQGGVTEAFF
TRBD1	TRBV4-2	once	CASSPGQGSYNEQFF
-	TRBV14	-	CASSPRMVGIYEQYF
-	TRBV20-1	once	CSARDRSGGGNTIYF
TRBD2	TRBV9	-	CASTRSGGSTDTQYF
-	TRBV15	-	CATSGVEGVDTQYF
TRBD1	TRBV6-2/TRBV6-3	-	CASRPGTGVYGYTF
TRBD1	TRBV20-1	-	CSATDPVTGNYGYTF
-	TRBV2	-	CASSEAWGQETQYF
-	TRBV2	-	CASSGRIYEQYF
-	TRBV15	-	CATSGRGTDYNEQFF
-	TRBV29-1	-	CSVATGSDKAFF
-	TRBV7-9	-	CASSFYSQETQYF
-	TRBV7-3	once	CASSLQAGASGYNEQFF
-	TRBV9	-	CASSPPASYEQYF
-	TRBV6-6	-	CASSPGWADTQYF
-	TRBV20-1	-	CSARVPDGNEQYF
TRBD1	TRBV3-1	-	CASSHAPGTGPYEQYF
-	TRBV4-3	-	CASSQDGRANSPLHF